Below, 20 T cell receptor beta chains from the same sample are listed, as sequenced in a study of blood T cell repertoires in COVID-19. Sequencing used immunoSEQ multiplex PCR; TCRdb keeps in-frame clones, though not all of them. The data contain around 300,000 clones, around 85% of them singletons. Material: PBMCs or T cells enriched from blood (not recorded which). Receptor source: a middle-aged woman who had recovered from COVID-19.

This chain joins TRBV5-1 and TRBJ2-5; 7 positions agree with TRBD1. The CDR3 has 16 amino acids. The germline V gene has CDR1 SGHRS and CDR2 YFSETQ. After removal of 0 bases from V and 1 base from J, the junction contained 6 bases not matched to a gene. CDR3 bases: TGCGCCAGCAGCTTGGATTCAGGGGGAGTCCAAGAGACCCAGTACTTC. It specifies CASSLDSGGVQETQYF.

The rearrangement uses TRBV28 and TRBJ1-2; D is perhaps TRBD1 (5 bases). This CDR3 spans 15 amino acids. V was cut by 1 base and J by 1 base, with 10 bases left in between. Germline V CDR1 and CDR2: MDHEN, SYDVKM. The chain's CDR3 is CASSLFLRVNYGYTF. The CDR3 DNA is TGTGCCAGCAGTTTATTTCTCAGGGTTAACTATGGCTACACCTTC.

V gene TRBV3-1 (or the pseudogene TRBV3-2) combines with J gene TRBJ2-7; 11 bases agree with TRBD2. V lost 3 bases to trimming and J lost 6 bases; unmatched junction nucleotides: 13. Germline lookup yields CDR1 LGHDT and CDR2 YNNKEL (reference sequence). This CDR3 has 17 residues. CDR3 coding DNA: TGTGCCAGCAGCCACGATACAACACTAGCGGGAGTTGGCGAGCAGTACTTC. This codes for CASSHDTTLAGVGEQYF.

The chain has TRBV6-2 or TRBV6-3 and TRBJ2-7; D is ambiguous. This CDR3 is built from 12 residues. Between the trimmed V and J ends, which lost 5 bases and 2 bases, there was a span of 7 bases. Germline V gene sequence: CDR1 MNHEY, CDR2 SVGEGT. This chain's CDR3 is CASSVQAYEQYF. The DNA of the CDR3 is TGTGCCAGCAGTGTCCAGGCCTACGAGCAGTACTTC.

The V and J genes are TRBV27 and TRBJ2-2; tentative D call: TRBD2 (6 bases). Deletions cut 7 bases from V and 5 bases from J, with 11 bases between. This CDR3 spans 13 amino acids. Germline V gene lookup returns CDR1 MNHEY and CDR2 SMNVEV (reference sequence). This CDR3 is CASKAGRTGELFF. CDR3 sequence (DNA): TGTGCCAGCAAGGCAGGGAGGACCGGGGAGCTGTTTTTT.

The rearrangement links TRBV24-1 to TRBJ2-1; D is possibly TRBD2 (6 bases). The germline V and J ends were trimmed by 5 bases and 7 bases, with 17 bases remaining between them. Germline values: CDR1 KGHDR, CDR2 SFDVKD. This CDR3 contains 15 residues. The CDR3 here is CATSGAKGLQNEQFF. DNA for the CDR3: TGTGCCACCAGTGGCGCCAAGGGACTGCAGAATGAGCAGTTCTTC.

V and J are TRBV5-3 and TRBJ2-7; 14 bases match TRBD2. TRBV5-3 has ORF status, its function being uncertain. This CDR3 spans 18 amino acids. The junction had 9 bases not matched to a gene; V was cut back by 4 bases and J by 0 bases. CDR3 residues: CARSLGTSGSLLSYEQYF. Written as DNA, the CDR3 is TGTGCCAGAAGCCTAGGGACTAGCGGGAGTCTCCTCTCCTACGAGCAGTACTTC.

The genes are TRBV6-2 or TRBV6-3 and TRBJ1-2; 10 bases are a match to TRBD1. Germline CDR1 MNHEY, CDR2 SVGEGT. This CDR3 spans 15 amino acids. Trimming cost V 1 base and J 7 bases; bases outside gene matches: 6. CDR3 sequence: CASSYLRQGASGYTF. The CDR3 DNA sequence: TGTGCCAGCAGTTACTTGAGACAGGGGGCTTCTGGCTACACCTTC.

This chain joins TRBV29-1 and TRBJ2-2, with 7 bases fitting TRBD2. Germline CDR1 reads SQVTM; CDR2 reads ANQGSEA. V trimming: 5 bases; J trimming: 6 bases; junction bases outside the gene matches: 9. This CDR3 is built from 14 residues. CDR3 DNA: TGCAGCGTTTGGAATCGGGGGGTTGCCGGGGAGCTGTTTTTT. This encodes CSVWNRGVAGELFF.

This clone was picked up a small number of times. The chain carries TRBV6-6 and TRBJ2-2; D possibly corresponds to TRBD2 (6 bases). Per the germline V gene, CDR1 is MNHNY and CDR2 is SVGAGI (reference sequence). Between the trimmed V and J ends, which lost 5 bases and 5 bases, there was a span of 24 bases. The CDR3 runs 18 residues. Written as DNA, the CDR3 is TGTGCCAGCAGTCCCGGTCGCGGTGGGGGGATGGGGACCGGGGAGCTGTTTTTT. Translating gives CASSPGRGGGMGTGELFF.

This clone was observed once. DNA for the CDR3: TGTGCCAGCACTGCGGGAGGTGCCCCCTACGAGCAGTACTTC. This sequence encodes CASTAGGAPYEQYF. The rearrangement uses TRBV6-5 and TRBJ2-7, with 8 bases lining up with TRBD2. Trimming removed 7 bases from V and 2 bases from J; junction bases left unmatched: 7. Germline V gene lookup returns CDR1 MNHEY and CDR2 SVGAGI. The CDR3 is 14 residues long.

This clone appeared a few times. The rearrangement uses TRBV28 and TRBJ2-5, with D uncertain. The CDR3 consists of 14 residues. CDR1 MDHEN and CDR2 SYDVKM come from the germline V gene. Trimming took 1 base from V and 7 from J, leaving 13 bases between them. CDR3 sequence: CASSLSEAPTTQYF. As DNA, the CDR3 is TGTGCCAGCAGTTTATCAGAGGCCCCGACGACCCAGTACTTC.

V is TRBV2 and J is TRBJ2-2; TRBD2 agrees at 10 bases. Trimming at V came to 0 bases and at J to 8 bases, leaving 9 bases not matched to a gene. Germline V gene data show CDR1 as SNHLY and CDR2 as FYNNEI. The CDR3 length is 17 residues. The CDR3 loop is CASSEAGLAGEGGELFF. Here the CDR3 DNA reads TGTGCCAGCAGTGAAGCAGGGCTAGCGGGAGAAGGAGGGGAGCTGTTTTTT.

This clone appeared a few times. The V gene is TRBV5-1, the J gene TRBJ1-2; 7 nucleotides agree with TRBD1. V lost 4 bases, J lost 3 bases, and 9 bases stayed unmatched. This CDR3 comprises 15 residues. Germline V gene lookup returns CDR1 SGHRS and CDR2 YFSETQ. DNA for the CDR3: TGCGCCAGCAGCCCCCGACAGGGCGTAGACTATGGCTACACCTTC. It encodes CASSPRQGVDYGYTF.

This sequence joins TRBV19 and TRBJ2-7; D perhaps matches TRBD1 (5 bases). The CDR3 has 16 amino acids. Deletions cut 2 bases from V and 5 bases from J, with 19 bases between. Per the germline V gene, CDR1 is LNHDA and CDR2 is SQIVND (reference sequence). The CDR3 loop is CASSINQGARPHEQYF. The CDR3 nucleotides read TGTGCCAGTAGTATAAATCAAGGGGCGCGACCCCACGAGCAGTACTTC.

This chain uses TRBV18 with TRBJ2-1; 7 bases are a match to TRBD1. Germline V CDR1 and CDR2: KGHSH, LQKENI. The CDR3 has 13 amino acids. V dropped 3 bases and J dropped 7; count of bases not matched to a gene: 3. The CDR3 DNA reads TGTGCCAGCTCACCCCTACAGGGGAATGAGCAGTTCTTC. Translation: CASSPLQGNEQFF.

The chain recombines TRBV7-6 with TRBJ2-7, with D possibly TRBD2 on 5 matching bases. The CDR3 contains 14 residues. Germline V gives CDR1 SGHVS, CDR2 FNYEAQ. The V end lost 2 bases, the J end lost 0 bases, and 8 bases lay between the germline ends. The CDR3 DNA sequence: TGTGCCAGCAGCTTACAAGGGAGCTCCTACGAGCAGTACTTC. Its translation is CASSLQGSSYEQYF.

In its sample, this clone was seen once. The chain recombines TRBV5-8 with TRBJ2-1; TRBD1 agrees at 9 bases. This CDR3 comprises 16 residues. The ends lost 3 bases at V and 7 bases at J; junction bases unmatched: 11. CDR1 SGHTS and CDR2 YDEGEE come from the germline V gene. In DNA form, the CDR3 reads TGTGCCAGCAGCTCCCCGGGAGGACAGGGGAGGAATGAGCAGTTCTTC. Translation gives CASSSPGGQGRNEQFF.

The V gene is TRBV7-9, the J gene TRBJ2-5; a weak D match, TRBD1 (5 bases). CDR1 SEHNR and CDR2 FQNEAQ come from the germline V gene (reference sequence). This CDR3 is built from 14 residues. V lost 0 bases and J 6 bases, leaving 11 bases between the germline ends. DNA of the CDR3: TGTGCCAGCAGCTTAGCTCAGGGTCGGCAGACCCAGTACTTC. Encoded protein: CASSLAQGRQTQYF.

V is TRBV3-1 (or the pseudogene TRBV3-2) and J is TRBJ1-3; perhaps TRBD1 as D (5 bases). Trimming cost V 5 bases and J 4 bases, with 18 bases left between them. Germline V gene sequence: CDR1 LGHDT, CDR2 YNNKEL (reference sequence). The CDR3 is made up of 16 amino acids. CDR3 sequence reads: CASSTPGNRFGNTIYF. In DNA, the CDR3 is TGTGCCAGCAGCACTCCAGGGAATCGTTTCGGAAACACCATATATTTT.